These 23 T cell receptor beta chains came from one sample sequenced in a study of blood T cell repertoires in COVID-19. Produced via immunoSEQ multiplex PCR; TCRdb's table is partial and in-frame only. Here the sample spans approximately 280,000 clones, around 90% being singletons. Material for sequencing was peripheral blood. The receptors here all came from a woman in her 30s with COVID-19, enrolled during active disease.

The rearrangement joins TRBV5-6 to TRBJ2-2; 12 bases agree with TRBD2. Germline V gene lookup returns CDR1 SGHDT and CDR2 YYEEEE. This CDR3 comprises 18 residues. V gave up 3 bases and J gave up 5 bases; unmatched junction bases: 11. This CDR3 is CASSSPWTSGIKTGELFF. CDR3 in DNA: TGTGCCAGCAGCTCACCCTGGACTAGCGGGATTAAAACCGGGGAGCTGTTTTTT.

This clone was observed a single time. J is TRBJ2-7 and V is TRBV9; D is possibly TRBD2 (5 bases). Trimming took off 0 bases at V and 5 bases at J, with 12 bases between the two ends. The CDR3 has 14 amino acids. Per germline, CDR1 SGDLS and CDR2 YYNGEE. CDR3 nucleotides: TGTGCCAGCAGCGTAGAGTCGGGGTGGGACGAGCAGTACTTC. Its protein is CASSVESGWDEQYF.

The chain uses TRBV24-1 and TRBJ2-3; TRBD2 matches 10 bases. CDR1 KGHDR and CDR2 SFDVKD come from the germline V gene. Trimming cost V 5 bases and J 6 bases; bases outside gene matches: 13. This CDR3 spans 17 amino acids. The CDR3 here is CATSGSGRPPRTDTQYF. DNA of the CDR3: TGTGCCACCAGTGGTAGCGGGAGGCCCCCAAGGACTGATACGCAGTATTTT.

In DNA, the CDR3 is TGTGCCAGCAGCGTGCGGGGGAGGGCGGGGGAGCTGTTTTTT. Amino acid sequence: CASSVRGRAGELFF. J is TRBJ2-2 and V is TRBV6-5; TRBD2 matches at 7 bases. The ends lost 6 bases at V and 8 bases at J; junction bases unmatched: 9. This CDR3 has 14 amino acids. CDR1 MNHEY and CDR2 SVGAGI come from the germline V gene.

The gene calls are TRBV5-1 and TRBJ2-5; D is perhaps TRBD2 (5 bases). This CDR3 has 15 amino acids. The germline V gene encodes CDR1 SGHRS and CDR2 YFSETQ. The V and J ends lost 4 bases and 1 base respectively, with 14 bases between them. CDR3 sequence (DNA): TGCGCCAGCAGCGGGCGAGGGCCGATCCAAGAGACCCAGTACTTC. Amino acid sequence: CASSGRGPIQETQYF. Full variable domain (missing parts from reference TRBV5-1 and TRBJ2-5): KAGVTQTPRYLIKTRGQQVTLSCSPISGHRSVSWYQQTPGQGLQFLFEYFSETQRNKGNFPGRFSGRQFSNSRSEMNVSTLELGDSALYLCASSGRGPIQETQYFGPGTRLLVL.

This clone was counted once. This chain uses TRBV12-3 or TRBV12-4 with TRBJ2-2, with a tentative D call TRBD1 (5 bases). Trimming removed 7 bases at V and 8 bases at J, with 11 bases between. The CDR3 consists of 12 residues. The CDR3 loop is CASIGRGGELFF. CDR3 nucleotide sequence: TGTGCCAGCATCGGAAGGGGAGGGGAGCTGTTTTTT.

This chain links TRBV3-1 (or the pseudogene TRBV3-2) with TRBJ2-7, with 9 bases that match TRBD2. From germline, CDR1 is LGHDT and CDR2 YNNKEL (reference sequence). The CDR3 consists of 16 residues. V lost 4 bases, J lost 4 bases, and 11 bases stayed unmatched. DNA of the CDR3: TGTGCCAGCAGCCTGGGGACTAGCTCATTTGGGTACGAGCAGTACTTC. It translates to CASSLGTSSFGYEQYF.

This chain joins TRBV2 and TRBJ2-2, with 13 bases aligning to TRBD2. The germline V gene has CDR1 SNHLY and CDR2 FYNNEI. This CDR3 has 16 amino acids. J lost 6 bases, V lost 2 bases, and 3 bases had no gene match. The chain's CDR3 is CASSEQGLAGSGELFF. The CDR3 DNA reads TGTGCCAGCAGTGAACAGGGACTAGCGGGATCCGGGGAGCTGTTTTTT.

The CDR3 is CASSPNLWYEQYF. CDR3 nucleotides: TGTGCCAGCAGCCCAAACTTATGGTACGAGCAGTACTTC. The gene calls are TRBV7-2 and TRBJ2-7; D uncertain. Germline lookup yields CDR1 SGHTA and CDR2 FQGNSA. The V end was cut by 5 bases, the J end by 4 bases, with 12 bases between. The CDR3 is made up of 13 amino acids. Complete variable domain (other parts from reference TRBV7-2 and TRBJ2-7): GAGVSQSPSNKVTEKGKDVELRCDPISGHTALYWYRQSLGQGLEFLIYFQGNSAPDKSGLPSDRFSAERTGGSVSTLTIQRTQQEDSAVYLCASSPNLWYEQYFGPGTRLTVT.

This clone was seen a single time. V is TRBV3-1 (or the pseudogene TRBV3-2) and J is TRBJ1-4; D is perhaps TRBD1 (6 bases). The germline V gene has CDR1 LGHDT and CDR2 YNNKEL (reference sequence). The CDR3 length is 15 residues. Trimming left V 3 bases short and J 3 bases short, with 11 bases between. CDR3 sequence: CASSHWQGPNEKLFF. CDR3 sequence (DNA): TGTGCCAGCAGCCATTGGCAGGGGCCTAATGAAAAACTGTTTTTT.

The chain couples TRBV5-5 to TRBJ1-2, with a tentative D call TRBD1 (5 bases). The ends were cut back, 5 bases at V and 2 bases at J, with 13 bases in the middle. Germline CDR1 and CDR2: SGHKS and YYEKEE (reference sequence). The CDR3 has 14 residues. CDR3 in amino acids: CASSSGMGNYGYTF. The CDR3, as DNA: TGTGCCAGCAGTTCAGGGATGGGGAACTATGGCTACACCTTC. The complete variable domain, with remaining parts taken from reference TRBV5-5 and TRBJ1-2, reads DAGVTQSPTHLIKTRGQQVTLRCSPISGHKSVSWYQQVLGQGPQFIFQYYEKEERGRGNFPDRFSARQFPNYSSELNVNALLLGDSALYLCASSSGMGNYGYTFGSGTRLTVV.

J is TRBJ1-4 and V is TRBV2, with TRBD1 matching 12 bases. Losses at the gene ends were 6 bases for V and 8 bases for J; bases not matched to a gene: 16. Germline V gene sequence: CDR1 SNHLY, CDR2 FYNNEI. The CDR3 is 18 residues long. In nucleotides, the CDR3 is TGTGCCAGCAGAGGCCCCCCGGGACAGGGGGCCATTCAGGAAAAACTGTTTTTT. Translating it yields CASRGPPGQGAIQEKLFF. The full variable domain, rest sourced from reference TRBV2 and TRBJ1-4, is EPEVTQTPSHQVTQMGQEVILRCVPISNHLYFYWYRQILGQKVEFLVSFYNNEISEKSEIFDDQFSVERPDGSNFTLKIRSTKLEDSAMYFCASRGPPGQGAIQEKLFFGSGTQLSVL.

The chain joins TRBV28 to TRBJ2-3; 7 bases line up with TRBD1. This CDR3 spans 15 amino acids. Germline CDR1 is MDHEN and CDR2 is SYDVKM. V lost 3 bases and J lost 0; bases outside the gene matches: 3. This CDR3 is CASSFQGVSTDTQYF. Here the CDR3 DNA reads TGTGCCAGCAGTTTTCAGGGGGTGAGCACAGATACGCAGTATTTT.

The rearrangement links TRBV30 to TRBJ2-5; 8 bases fit TRBD1. The CDR3 consists of 14 residues. Germline-derived CDR1 and CDR2 are GTSNPN and SVGIG (reference sequence). Losses at the gene ends were 1 base for V and 7 bases for J; bases not matched to a gene: 8. This CDR3 is CAWSDDRGIRTQYF. As DNA, the CDR3 is TGTGCCTGGAGTGATGACAGGGGAATTCGGACCCAGTACTTC.

This chain uses TRBV9 with TRBJ2-7; 10 positions agree with TRBD1. Per germline, CDR1 SGDLS and CDR2 YYNGEE. The CDR3 is made up of 15 amino acids. V dropped 4 bases and J dropped 2; count of bases not matched to a gene: 6. CDR3 residues: CASSSRDRGAYEQYF. The DNA for the CDR3 is TGTGCCAGCAGCTCCCGGGACAGGGGTGCCTACGAGCAGTACTTC.

The chain recombines TRBV28 with TRBJ1-2; TRBD1 aligns across 10 bases. Germline V gene lookup returns CDR1 MDHEN and CDR2 SYDVKM. After removal of 2 bases from V and 7 bases from J, the junction contained 7 bases not matched to a gene. This CDR3 is built from 15 residues. The CDR3 loop is CASSLGDRGMGGYTF. CDR3 in DNA: TGTGCCAGCAGTTTAGGGGACAGGGGTATGGGTGGCTACACCTTC.

The J gene is TRBJ2-7, the V gene TRBV27; perhaps TRBD1 as D (6 bases). The CDR3 has 15 residues. Per germline, CDR1 MNHEY and CDR2 SMNVEV (reference sequence). Trimming left V 3 bases short and J 0 bases short, with 12 bases between. CDR3 in DNA: TGTGCCAGCAGTTTCGCGACAGGACTCTCCTACGAGCAGTACTTC. As protein: CASSFATGLSYEQYF.

This chain joins TRBV2 and TRBJ2-7; 11 nucleotides agree with TRBD1. V lost 6 bases, J lost 3 bases, and 10 bases stayed unmatched. The CDR3 contains 16 residues. CDR1 SNHLY and CDR2 FYNNEI come from the germline V gene. Written as DNA, the CDR3 is TGTGCCAGCAGCCATAACCGGGACAGGGGGAGCTACGAGCAGTACTTC. The encoded protein is CASSHNRDRGSYEQYF.

The rearrangement uses TRBV6-5 and TRBJ2-1, with 8 nucleotides matching TRBD2. The V gene end was trimmed by 6 bases and the J gene end by 15 bases; junction bases not matched to a gene: 10. Germline assignment: CDR1 MNHEY and CDR2 SVGAGI. The length of the CDR3 is 12 residues. Written as DNA, the CDR3 is TGTGCCAGCAGCCCCGGGGGAGCGGGAGTGTTCTTC. It translates to CASSPGGAGVFF.

This clone was recorded a few times. The J gene is TRBJ2-7, the V gene TRBV7-2; 10 bases map to TRBD2. Trimming at V came to 3 bases and at J to 5 bases, leaving 7 bases not matched to a gene. The CDR3 extends over 15 amino acids. Germline CDR1 and CDR2: SGHTA and FQGNSA. The CDR3 region is CASSFKASGSHEQYF. The CDR3, as DNA: TGTGCCAGCAGCTTCAAGGCTAGCGGGAGTCACGAGCAGTACTTC. The full variable domain, rest sourced from reference TRBV7-2 and TRBJ2-7, is GAGVSQSPSNKVTEKGKDVELRCDPISGHTALYWYRQSLGQGLEFLIYFQGNSAPDKSGLPSDRFSAERTGGSVSTLTIQRTQQEDSAVYLCASSFKASGSHEQYFGPGTRLTVT.

This clone came up a few times. This chain links TRBV7-8 with TRBJ2-7; weak D call: TRBD1 (5 bases). Trimming pared 5 bases from V and 6 bases from J, leaving 20 bases between. CDR1 and CDR2 (germline): SGHVS, FQNEAQ. The CDR3 consists of 15 residues. This CDR3 reads CASSTRPTTGPEQYF. CDR3 DNA sequence: TGTGCCAGCAGCACACGACCTACCACAGGTCCCGAGCAGTACTTC.

The rearrangement uses TRBV10-2 and TRBJ1-1; D call uncertain. Germline V CDR1 and CDR2: WSHSY, SAAADI. V was shortened by 0 bases and J by 4 bases, with 9 bases between the two germline ends. The CDR3 runs 14 residues. The CDR3 DNA is TGCGCCAGCAGTGAGTCATTTGGGAGCACTGAAGCTTTCTTT. Translated, it gives CASSESFGSTEAFF.

The J gene is TRBJ2-3, the V gene TRBV27; TRBD2 matches 10 bases. The germline CDR1 and CDR2 sequences are MNHEY and SMNVEV (reference sequence). The CDR3 is made up of 15 amino acids. The J segment lost 5 bases and the V segment lost 5 bases, leaving 7 bases of the junction unmatched. The CDR3 protein is CASSPLAGAVDTQYF. The CDR3 nucleotides are TGTGCCAGCAGTCCCCTAGCGGGAGCCGTAGATACGCAGTATTTT.